The present T cell receptor beta chain was sequenced within a study of blood T cell repertoires in COVID-19. How the authors handled the data: Reference gene primer amplification gave nucleated cell count estimates. Clones were sequenced by immunoSEQ multiplex PCR, and TCRdb holds only the in-frame ones, with some missing. V, J and clone size are taken as reported in that table, and D and trimming were inferred from the DNA itself. The sample holds about 89,000 clones; 70% to 80% are singletons and the top ten take roughly 50%. Losses at the gene ends were 5 bases for V and 2 bases for J; bases not matched to a gene: 16. Germline V gives CDR1 SGHRS, CDR2 YFSETQ. This CDR3 region has 18 residues.

The J gene is TRBJ2-3, the V gene TRBV5-1; TRBD1 matches at 8 bases. What was sequenced was peripheral blood. The sequence was obtained from a human donor in a cohort sampled during active COVID-19. The CDR3 loop is CASSLEIRTGRITDTQYF. CDR3 nucleotide sequence: TGCGCCAGCAGTCTGGAGATTCGGACAGGGCGTATCACAGATACGCAGTATTTT.